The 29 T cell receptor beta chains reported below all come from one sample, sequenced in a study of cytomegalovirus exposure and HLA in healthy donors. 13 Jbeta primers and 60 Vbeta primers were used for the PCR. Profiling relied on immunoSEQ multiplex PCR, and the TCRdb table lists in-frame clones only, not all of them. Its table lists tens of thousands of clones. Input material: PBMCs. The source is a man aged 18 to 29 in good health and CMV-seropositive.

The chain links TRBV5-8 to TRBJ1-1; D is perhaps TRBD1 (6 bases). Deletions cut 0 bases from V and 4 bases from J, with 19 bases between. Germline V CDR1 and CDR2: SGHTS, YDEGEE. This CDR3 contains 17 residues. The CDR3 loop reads CASSLGTGKWAATEAFF. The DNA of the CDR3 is TGTGCCAGCAGCTTGGGTACAGGGAAGTGGGCAGCCACTGAAGCTTTCTTT.

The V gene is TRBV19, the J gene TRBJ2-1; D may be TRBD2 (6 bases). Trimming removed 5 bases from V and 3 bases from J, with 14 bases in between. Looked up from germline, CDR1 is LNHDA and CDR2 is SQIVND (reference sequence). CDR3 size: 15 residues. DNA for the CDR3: TGTGCCAGTAGTCCCCGGGACTCCAGCTACAATGAGCAGTTCTTC. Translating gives CASSPRDSSYNEQFF.

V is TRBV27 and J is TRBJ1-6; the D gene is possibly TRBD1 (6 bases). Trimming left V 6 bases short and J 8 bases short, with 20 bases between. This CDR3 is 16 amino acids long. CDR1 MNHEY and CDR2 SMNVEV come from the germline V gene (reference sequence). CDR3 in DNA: TGTGCCAGCAGCCTGGGGACACCCCATATGTATTCACCCCTCCACTTT. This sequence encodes CASSLGTPHMYSPLHF.

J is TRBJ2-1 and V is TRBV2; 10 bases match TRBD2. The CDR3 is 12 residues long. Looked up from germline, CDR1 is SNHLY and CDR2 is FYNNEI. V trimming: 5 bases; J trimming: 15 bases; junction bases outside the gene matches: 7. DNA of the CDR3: TGTGCCAGCAGTCCCAGCGGGAGGGGGCTGTTCTTC. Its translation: CASSPSGRGLFF.

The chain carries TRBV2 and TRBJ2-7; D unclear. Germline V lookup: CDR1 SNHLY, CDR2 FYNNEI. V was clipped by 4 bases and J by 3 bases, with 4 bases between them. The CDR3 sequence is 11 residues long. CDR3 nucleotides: TGTGCCAGCAGTGTACTCTACGAGCAGTACTTC. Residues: CASSVLYEQYF.

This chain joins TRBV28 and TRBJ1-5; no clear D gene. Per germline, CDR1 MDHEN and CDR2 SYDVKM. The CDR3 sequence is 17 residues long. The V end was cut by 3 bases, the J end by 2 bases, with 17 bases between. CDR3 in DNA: TGTGCCAGCAGTTTCCCCGGGAGGGTAAGGCGCAATCAGCCCCAGCATTTT. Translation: CASSFPGRVRRNQPQHF.

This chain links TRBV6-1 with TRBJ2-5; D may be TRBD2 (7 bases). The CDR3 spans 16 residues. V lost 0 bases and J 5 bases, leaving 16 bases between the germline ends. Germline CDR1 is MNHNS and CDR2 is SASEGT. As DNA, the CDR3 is TGTGCCAGCAGTGAAGCGCTTGCGGGGGCGGGGGAGACCCAGTACTTC. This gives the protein CASSEALAGAGETQYF.

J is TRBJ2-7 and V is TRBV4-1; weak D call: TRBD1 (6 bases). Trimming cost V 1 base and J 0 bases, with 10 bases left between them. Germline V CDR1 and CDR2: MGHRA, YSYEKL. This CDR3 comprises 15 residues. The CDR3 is CASSQVADSSYEQYF. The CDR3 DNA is TGCGCCAGCAGCCAAGTGGCGGACAGCTCCTACGAGCAGTACTTC.

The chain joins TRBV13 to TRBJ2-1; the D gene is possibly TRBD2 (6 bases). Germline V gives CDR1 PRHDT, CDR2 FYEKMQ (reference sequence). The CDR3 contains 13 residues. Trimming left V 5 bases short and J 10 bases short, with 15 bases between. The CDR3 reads CASSAGRDPEQFF. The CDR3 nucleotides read TGTGCCAGCAGCGCGGGACGGGACCCCGAGCAGTTCTTC.

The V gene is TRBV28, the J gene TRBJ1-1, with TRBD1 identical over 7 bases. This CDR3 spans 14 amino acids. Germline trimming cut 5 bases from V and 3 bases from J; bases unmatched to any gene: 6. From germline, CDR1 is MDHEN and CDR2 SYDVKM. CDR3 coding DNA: TGTGCCAGCAGTCGACAGGGCCATGACACTGAAGCTTTCTTT. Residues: CASSRQGHDTEAFF.

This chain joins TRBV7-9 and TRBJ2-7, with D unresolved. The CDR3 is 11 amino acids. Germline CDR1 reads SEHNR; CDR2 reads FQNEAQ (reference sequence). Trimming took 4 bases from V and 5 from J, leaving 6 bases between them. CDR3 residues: CASSYRDEQYF. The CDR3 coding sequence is TGTGCCAGCAGCTACCGGGACGAGCAGTACTTC.

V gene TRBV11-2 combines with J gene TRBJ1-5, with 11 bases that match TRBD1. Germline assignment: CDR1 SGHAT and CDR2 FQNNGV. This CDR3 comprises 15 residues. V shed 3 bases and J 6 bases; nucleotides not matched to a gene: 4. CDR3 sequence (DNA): TGTGCCAGCAGCTTCGGGACAGGGGGTACTCAGCCCCAGCATTTT. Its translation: CASSFGTGGTQPQHF.

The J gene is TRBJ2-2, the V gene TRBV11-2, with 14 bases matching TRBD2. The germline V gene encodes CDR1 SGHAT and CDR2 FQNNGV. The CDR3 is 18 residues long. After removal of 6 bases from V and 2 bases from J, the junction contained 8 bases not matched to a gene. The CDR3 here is CASRPGLAGGLNTGELFF. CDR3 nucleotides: TGTGCCAGCAGACCAGGACTAGCGGGGGGCCTTAACACCGGGGAGCTGTTTTTT.

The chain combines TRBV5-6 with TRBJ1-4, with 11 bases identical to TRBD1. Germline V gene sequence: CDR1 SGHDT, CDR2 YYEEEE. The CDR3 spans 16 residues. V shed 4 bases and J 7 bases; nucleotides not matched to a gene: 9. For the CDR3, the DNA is TGTGCCAGCAGCCGGGACAGGGGGAACTTCGGTGAAAAACTGTTTTTT. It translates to CASSRDRGNFGEKLFF.

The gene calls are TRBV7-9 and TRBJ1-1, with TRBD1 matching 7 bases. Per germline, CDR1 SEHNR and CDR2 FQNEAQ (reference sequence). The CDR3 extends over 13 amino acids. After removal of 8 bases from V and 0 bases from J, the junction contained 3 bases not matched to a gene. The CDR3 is CASETGMNTEAFF. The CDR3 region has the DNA TGTGCCAGCGAGACAGGGATGAACACTGAAGCTTTCTTT.

DNA of the CDR3: TGTGCCATAGCGTGGGCAGAAACCTACGAGCAGTACTTC. Translated, it gives CAIAWAETYEQYF. The genes are TRBV28 and TRBJ2-7, with a tentative D call TRBD2 (5 bases). Germline V lookup: CDR1 MDHEN, CDR2 SYDVKM. The length of the CDR3 is 13 residues. Trimming took off 10 bases at V and 2 bases at J, with 15 bases between the two ends.

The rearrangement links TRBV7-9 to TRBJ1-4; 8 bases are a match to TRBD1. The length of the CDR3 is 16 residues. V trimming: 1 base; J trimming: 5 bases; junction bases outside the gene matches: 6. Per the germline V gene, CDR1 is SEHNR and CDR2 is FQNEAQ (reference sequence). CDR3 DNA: TGTGCCAGCAGCTTAGGAGGACAGGGAGGAAATGAAAAACTGTTTTTT. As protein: CASSLGGQGGNEKLFF.

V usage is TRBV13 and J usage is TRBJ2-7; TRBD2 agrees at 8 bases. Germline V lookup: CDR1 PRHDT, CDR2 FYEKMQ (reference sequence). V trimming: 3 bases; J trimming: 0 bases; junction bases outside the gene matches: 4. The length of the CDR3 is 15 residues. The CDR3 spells CASSLAGGSSYEQYF. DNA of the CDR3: TGTGCCAGCAGCTTGGCGGGGGGTAGCTCCTACGAGCAGTACTTC.

CDR3 DNA: TGTGCCAGCAGTGATAAAGCGGGAGGGCCTATCGATGAGCAGTTCTTC. Its translation is CASSDKAGGPIDEQFF. The chain carries TRBV6-4 and TRBJ2-1; 10 positions agree with TRBD2. Germline trimming cut 3 bases from V and 8 bases from J; bases unmatched to any gene: 10. CDR3 length equals 16 residues. CDR1 and CDR2 (germline): MRHNA, SNTAGT.

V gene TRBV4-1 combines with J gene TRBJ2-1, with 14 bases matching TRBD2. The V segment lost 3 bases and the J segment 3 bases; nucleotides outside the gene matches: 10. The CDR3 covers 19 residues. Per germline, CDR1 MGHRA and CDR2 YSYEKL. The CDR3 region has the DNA TGCGCCAGCAGCCAGGGACTAGCGGGGGCCTCACCCATCTACAATGAGCAGTTCTTC. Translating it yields CASSQGLAGASPIYNEQFF.

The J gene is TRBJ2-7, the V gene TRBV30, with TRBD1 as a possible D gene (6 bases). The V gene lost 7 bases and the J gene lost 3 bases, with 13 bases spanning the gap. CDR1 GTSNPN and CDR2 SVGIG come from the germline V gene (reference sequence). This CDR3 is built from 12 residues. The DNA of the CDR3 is TGTGCCTCCCAGGACAGATTCTACGAGCAGTACTTC. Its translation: CASQDRFYEQYF.

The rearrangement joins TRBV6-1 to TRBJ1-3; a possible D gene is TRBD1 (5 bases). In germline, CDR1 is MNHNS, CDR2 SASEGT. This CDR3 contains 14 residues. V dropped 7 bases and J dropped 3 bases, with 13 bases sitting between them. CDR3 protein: CASTVVDSGNTIYF. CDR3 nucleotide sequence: TGTGCCAGCACCGTAGTCGACAGTGGAAACACCATATATTTT.

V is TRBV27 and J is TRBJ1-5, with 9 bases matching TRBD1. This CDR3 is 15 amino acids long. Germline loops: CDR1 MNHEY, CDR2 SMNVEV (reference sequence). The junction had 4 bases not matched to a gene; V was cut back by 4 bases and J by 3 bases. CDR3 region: CASSWGQGLNQPQHF. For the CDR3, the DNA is TGTGCCAGCAGTTGGGGACAGGGTCTCAATCAGCCCCAGCATTTT.

The CDR3 reads CASSWGTGDYRNQPQHF. As DNA, the CDR3 is TGTGCCAGCAGTTGGGGGACAGGGGACTATCGGAATCAGCCCCAGCATTTT. The chain combines TRBV28 with TRBJ1-5; TRBD1 matches 10 bases. Per the germline V gene, CDR1 is MDHEN and CDR2 is SYDVKM. V lost 4 bases to trimming and J lost 4 bases; unmatched junction nucleotides: 10. This CDR3 region has 17 residues.

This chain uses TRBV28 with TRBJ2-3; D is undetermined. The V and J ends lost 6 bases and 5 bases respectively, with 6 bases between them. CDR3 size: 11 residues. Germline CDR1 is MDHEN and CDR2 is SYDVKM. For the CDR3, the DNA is TGTGCCAGCAGCCGAGGAGATACGCAGTATTTT. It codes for CASSRGDTQYF.

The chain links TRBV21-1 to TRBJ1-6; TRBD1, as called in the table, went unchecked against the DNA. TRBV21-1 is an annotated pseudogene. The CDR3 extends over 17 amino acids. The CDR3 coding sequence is TGTGCCAGCAGCAAAGCCGACAGGGGAAACTATAATTCACCCCTCCACTTT. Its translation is CASSKADRGNYNSPLHF.

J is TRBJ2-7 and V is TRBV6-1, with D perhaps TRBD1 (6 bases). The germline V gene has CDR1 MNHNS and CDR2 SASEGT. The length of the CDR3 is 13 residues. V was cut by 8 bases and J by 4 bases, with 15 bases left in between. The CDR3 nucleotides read TGTGCCAGCCAGGGGCAGGAGGTATACGAGCAGTACTTC. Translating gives CASQGQEVYEQYF.

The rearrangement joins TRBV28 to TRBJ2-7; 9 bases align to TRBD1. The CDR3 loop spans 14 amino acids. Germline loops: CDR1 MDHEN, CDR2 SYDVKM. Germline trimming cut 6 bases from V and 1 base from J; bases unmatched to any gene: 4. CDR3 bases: TGTGCCAGCAGCCCCGGGACAGGGTCCTACGAGCAGTACTTC. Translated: CASSPGTGSYEQYF.

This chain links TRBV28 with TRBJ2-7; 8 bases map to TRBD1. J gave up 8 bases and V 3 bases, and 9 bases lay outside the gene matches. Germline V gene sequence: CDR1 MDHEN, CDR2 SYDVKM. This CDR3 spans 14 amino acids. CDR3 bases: TGTGCCAGCAGTTTGGGACAGGAGCCTACGCAGCAGTACTTC. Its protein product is CASSLGQEPTQQYF.